The sequence of this T cell receptor (beta chain) was determined in a study of beta chain features in type 1 diabetes. Study-level background: Age, gender, cell numbers and subset yield matched between patients and controls.

This clone was detected a few times. Antigen: not known. This CDR3 has 11 amino acids. Trimming took off 2 bases at V and 9 bases at J, with 10 bases between the two ends. The germline V gene encodes CDR1 GTSNPN and CDR2 SVGIG (reference sequence). Sequenced material consisted of expressed TCRB transcripts (all of the isolated RNA was reverse transcribed). Clones were read by immunoSEQ multiplex PCR, and TCRdb kept only the in-frame ones, dropping some. The sample consists of about 230,000 clones, over 9.5% of them appearing once. Using CD45RO/CCR7/CD25/CD127/CD95/CD27, CD4+ naive, central memory, regulatory and stem cell-like memory cells were sorted. Study-level findings and limits: PCR might preferentially amplify shorter templates, equally in patients and controls.

The source is a young woman in good health. J is TRBJ1-1 and V is TRBV30; D is unclear. The specimen was naive CD4+ T cells from blood. The CDR3 nucleotides are TGTGCCTGGAGTCTTACATCGAAAGCTTTCTTT. This sequence encodes CAWSLTSKAFF.